This T cell receptor (beta chain) was profiled in a study of blood T cell repertoires in COVID-19. Assay used: immunoSEQ multiplex PCR; TCRdb lists only in-frame clones, some missing. This table holds fewer than 250,000 clones, roughly four fifths found once. This TCR derives from a woman older than 75 with acute or convalescent COVID-19. The sample was peripheral blood.

The CDR3 loop reads CASRLEGQTQYF. CDR3 DNA sequence: TGCGCCAGCAGGCTGGAGGGGCAGACCCAGTACTTC. The chain links TRBV5-1 to TRBJ2-5; D is perhaps TRBD2 (6 bases). Germline V gene lookup returns CDR1 SGHRS and CDR2 YFSETQ. The ends were cut back, 5 bases at V and 6 bases at J, with 11 bases in the middle. The CDR3 covers 12 residues.